Here is one T cell receptor beta chain with its context. It has no known antigen specificity. The data stem from a study of monozygotic twins with inflammatory bowel disease (dated by TCRdb to between 2017 and 2020). Looking at the study overall: The full study comprised some 30 monozygotic twin pairs: nine German pairs (four IBD-concordant, five IBD-discordant) and 19 IBD-discordant Danish pairs. The search for disease-associated traits relied mainly on comparing IBD patients with their genetically identical healthy co-twins within discordant pairs. Each individual had, on average, about 151 000 unique TCRalpha sequences and 181 000 unique TCRbeta sequences available for analysis.

CDR1 and CDR2 are read off the germline V gene as MNHNS and SASEGT. From its cysteine to its phenylalanine, the CDR3 spans 15 amino acids. This entry has no DNA. The method was 5' RACE. The input for every TCR library was around 4,000 ng of total RNA. For each sample, cDNA was synthesized in eight separate reactions using SMARTScribe reverse transcriptase. During cDNA synthesis, unique molecular identifiers containing a 6-nucleotide sample barcode were introduced by template switching. TCRalpha and TCRbeta cDNA was amplified by two nested PCRs of 16 and 9 cycles, with bead purification after each PCR. Before amplification, the cDNA was treated with uracil DNA-glycosylase and purified using the QIAquick PCR purification kit. In the second PCR, Illumina TruSeq-compatible adapters and sample-specific barcodes were added. TapeStation and Qubit were used to check library quality and concentration, and approximately 5 ng of each library went into the pool. Sequencing of pooled libraries was carried out on an Illumina HiSeq2500 single-index Rapid Run using 2 x 100 bp reads and custom sequencing primers. In the paper's pipeline: MiGEC version 1.2.6 was used for UMI-based consensus assembly, which corrected PCR and sequencing errors. MiXCR version 2.1.1 handled V(D)J alignment, clonotype assembly and CDR3 extraction. To normalise gene usage, clonotype sharing and MAIT/NKT TCR abundance, the analysis used the top 1000, 10 000 and 20 000 clonotypes per sample. After downsampling to 27 000 UMIs, diversity was calculated as the inverse Simpson index using the vegan R package. Paired Mann-Whitney U tests were applied to discordant twin pairs, with Benjamini-Hochberg correction for multiple testing. TCRdb reprocessed the reads, so every CDR3 protein sequence counts as one entry and DNA is not shown. The V and J calls here are based on TCRdb, not the publication. The sample table holds over 200,000 distinct CDR3 sequences. Of the sample, roughly 1.7% is held by the ten largest clones.

From each donor, a roughly 2.5 ml peripheral blood sample was collected into PAXgene tubes and kept at -80 degrees C. Without T cell sorting, total RNA was isolated from whole blood using the PAXgene blood miRNA kit on an automated QIAcube. Peripheral blood from monozygotic twin pairs, either concordant or discordant for inflammatory bowel disease, underwent deep TCRalpha and TCRbeta repertoire profiling that used unique molecular barcoding. For every twin pair, smoking habits were documented, and each individual was categorised as a current, former or never smoker. Here is what the overall study found, with its caveats: IBD patients shared fewer clonotypes with other individuals than healthy twins did, most markedly in patients showing signs of disease activity. A decrease in TCRbeta repertoire diversity, as measured by inverse Simpson index, was observed in IBD patients compared with their healthy co-twins. Repertoire similarity did not differ between concordant and discordant twins, which could be due to limited statistical power. Distinction between different T cell subtypes could not be achieved in the analysis. Because patients received different immunosuppressive treatments, the repertoires may have picked up extra background noise and variability between individuals. The results gave no support for a single strong signal or clonotype linked to IBD.

Recombination linked TRBV6-1 to TRBJ2-5; no DNA is available, so the TRBD2 call from TCRdb remains unchecked. The specimen was blood. The origin of this receptor is a human donor with ulcerative colitis or Crohn's disease, or a healthy co-twin of an affected twin (not recorded which). This receptor carries the CDR3 CASRKMESGQETQYF.